This T cell receptor (beta chain) was recorded in a study of identical twins. Study-wide results and limits: Out-of-frame TCR alpha sharing in monozygotic twins exceeded recombination model predictions.

This clonotype was found a few times. Its target is not known. TCRdb re-called the 5' RACE reads through MiXCR, storing one row per CDR3 protein. Altogether under 1 million distinct CDR3 sequences are present, around an eighth being singletons, with the ten largest covering about 1.6%. The same sample was also used in a study of yellow fever vaccine responses in identical twins.

The origin of this receptor is a woman in her late teens or twenties in good health. Input material: PBMCs.

As DNA, the CDR3 is TGTGCCAGCAGCCAAGATCAGACGGGACCCCTCAATGAGCAGTTCTTC. This gives the protein CASSQDQTGPLNEQFF. The chain has TRBV4-2 and TRBJ2-1; D possibly matches TRBD1 or TRBD2 (5 bases each). Germline CDR1 LGHNA, CDR2 YNFKEQ. This CDR3 spans 16 amino acids. Trimming removed 0 bases at V and 6 bases at J, with 15 bases between.